The 21 T cell receptor beta chains below all came from one sample that was sequenced in a study of T cells after yellow fever vaccination. TCRdb re-derived calls from the 5' RACE reads in MiXCR, one entry per CDR3 protein. The sample records roughly 400,000 distinct CDR3 sequences, roughly a sixth being singletons. The source was PBMCs, collected before the yellow fever booster vaccination. Receptors were obtained from a man younger than 35 who received the YFV17D yellow fever vaccine.

This clonotype was picked up many times. The gene calls are TRBV20-1 and TRBJ2-5, with D hard to call. This CDR3 has 14 residues. The germline CDR1 and CDR2 sequences are DFQATT and SNEGSKA (reference sequence). V lost 0 bases and J lost 4, with 12 bases in between. CDR3 amino acids: CSAREMRFGETQYF. CDR3 in DNA: TGCAGTGCTAGAGAAATGAGATTCGGAGAGACCCAGTACTTC.

This clonotype has more than one count but fewer than ten. The genes are TRBV6-2 or TRBV6-3 and TRBJ1-5; D may be TRBD1 (6 bases). V was clipped by 4 bases and J by 7 bases, with 14 bases between them. The CDR3 spans 14 residues. Germline assignment: CDR1 MNHEY and CDR2 SVGEGT. The chain's CDR3 is CASSFWGAGQPQHF. CDR3 nucleotide sequence: TGTGCCAGCAGTTTTTGGGGGGCCGGGCAGCCCCAGCATTTT.

This chain joins TRBV6-5 and TRBJ1-2, with D hard to call. There are 13 residues in the CDR3. V was cut by 9 bases and J by 3 bases, with 14 bases left in between. CDR1 and CDR2 (germline): MNHEY, SVGAGI. The CDR3 here is CASQSFFDYGYTF. The CDR3 nucleotides are TGTGCCAGTCAAAGCTTCTTCGACTATGGCTACACCTTC.

This clonotype showed up just a few times. V and J are TRBV7-9 and TRBJ1-4, with unresolved D. Trimming pared 5 bases from V and 1 base from J, leaving 14 bases between. This CDR3 comprises 16 residues. CDR1 is SEHNR and CDR2 is FQNEAQ in the germline V gene (reference sequence). CDR3 loop: CASSGGRSGTNEKLFF. Written as DNA, the CDR3 is TGTGCCAGCAGCGGAGGGAGGTCGGGAACTAATGAAAAACTGTTTTTT.

This clonotype showed up just a few times. The J gene is TRBJ2-4, the V gene TRBV6-5; D gene ambiguous. The CDR3 is 16 residues long. Trimming took off 0 bases at V and 0 bases at J, with 9 bases between the two ends. CDR1 MNHEY and CDR2 SVGAGI come from the germline V gene. The CDR3 loop reads CASSYSPDLAKNIQYF. CDR3 DNA sequence: TGTGCCAGCAGTTACTCTCCAGATTTAGCCAAAAACATTCAGTACTTC.

This clonotype was observed a few times. The gene calls are TRBV5-1 and TRBJ2-4; D is unclear. CDR1 SGHRS and CDR2 YFSETQ come from the germline V gene. V lost 0 bases and J 8 bases, leaving 9 bases between the germline ends. This CDR3 has 13 amino acids. CDR3 sequence reads: CASSLGVSDIQYF. The CDR3, as DNA: TGCGCCAGCAGCTTGGGAGTCAGCGACATTCAGTACTTC.

The rearrangement links TRBV5-6 to TRBJ2-3; D unclear. The CDR3 loop spans 16 amino acids. CDR1 SGHDT and CDR2 YYEEEE come from the germline V gene. V lost 0 bases to trimming and J lost 0 bases, with 11 bases between them. DNA for the CDR3: TGTGCCAGCAGCTTGGACACCAATCCCAGCACAGATACGCAGTATTTT. It encodes CASSLDTNPSTDTQYF.

The chain employs TRBV5-1 and TRBJ2-7, with TRBD1 identical over 7 bases. The CDR3 totals 13 residues. Germline loops: CDR1 SGHRS, CDR2 YFSETQ. J gave up 4 bases and V 5 bases, and 6 bases lay outside the gene matches. DNA of the CDR3: TGCGCCAGCAGTATGGGACAGTTATACGAGCAGTACTTC. This translates into CASSMGQLYEQYF. Complete variable domain (other parts from reference TRBV5-1 and TRBJ2-7): KAGVTQTPRYLIKTRGQQVTLSCSPISGHRSVSWYQQTPGQGLQFLFEYFSETQRNKGNFPGRFSGRQFSNSRSEMNVSTLELGDSALYLCASSMGQLYEQYFGPGTRLTVT.

The J gene is TRBJ1-1, the V gene TRBV7-2, with 12 positions matching TRBD1. With V trimmed by 4 bases and J by 5 bases, 8 bases remained unmatched. Germline V gives CDR1 SGHTA, CDR2 FQGNSA. This CDR3 contains 16 residues. CDR3 sequence reads: CASSWGQGAGGTEAFF. The CDR3 DNA sequence: TGTGCCAGCAGCTGGGGACAGGGGGCGGGAGGAACTGAAGCTTTCTTT.

The chain joins TRBV4-3 to TRBJ1-1; D is possibly TRBD1 (5 bases). In germline, CDR1 is LGHNA, CDR2 YSLEER. The CDR3 extends over 15 amino acids. Between the trimmed V and J ends, which lost 0 bases and 3 bases, there was a span of 11 bases. The CDR3 nucleotides read TGCGCCAGCAGCCAAGAACACAGGCCCGACACTGAAGCTTTCTTT. The encoded protein is CASSQEHRPDTEAFF.

In this sample, this clonotype turned up a few times. The V gene is TRBV4-2, the J gene TRBJ2-4; D is perhaps TRBD1 or TRBD2 (6 bases each). The germline CDR1 and CDR2 sequences are LGHNA and YNFKEQ. Trimming took off 0 bases at V and 3 bases at J, with 15 bases between the two ends. The CDR3 runs to 17 residues. CDR3 in DNA: TGTGCCAGCAGCCAAGACCCTTTAGGGGGAGGCAAAAACATTCAGTACTTC. Translating gives CASSQDPLGGGKNIQYF.

This clonotype has a handful of counts. CDR3 bases: TGTGCCAGCACCAGCGCCCCGGAGAACACTGAAGCTTTCTTT. Encoded protein: CASTSAPENTEAFF. This chain links TRBV28 with TRBJ1-1; D unresolved. The germline V and J ends were trimmed by 7 bases and 1 base, with 13 bases remaining between them. The CDR3 contains 14 residues. Per the germline V gene, CDR1 is MDHEN and CDR2 is SYDVKM.

The chain uses TRBV4-1 and TRBJ2-5; 10 bases agree with TRBD2. V lost 3 bases and J lost 5; bases outside the gene matches: 6. CDR1 and CDR2 (germline): MGHRA, YSYEKL. There are 15 residues in the CDR3. The chain's CDR3 is CASSQGSGGMETQYF. DNA for the CDR3: TGCGCCAGCAGCCAGGGTAGCGGGGGGATGGAGACCCAGTACTTC.

This clonotype was picked up a small number of times. The V and J genes are TRBV7-9 and TRBJ1-4; D remains ambiguous. The CDR3 runs 12 residues. Germline V lookup: CDR1 SEHNR, CDR2 FQNEAQ (reference sequence). Trimming removed 5 bases from V and 12 bases from J, with 13 bases in between. The CDR3 DNA is TGTGCCAGCAGCCAAGAAGGGTTTCAACTGTTTTTT. Its translation: CASSQEGFQLFF.

The chain employs TRBV12-3 or TRBV12-4 and TRBJ1-2, with D possibly TRBD1 on 5 matching bases. V dropped 2 bases and J dropped 2 bases, with 6 bases sitting between them. The CDR3 contains 13 residues. The CDR3 region is CASSLNRNYGYTF. CDR3 in DNA: TGTGCCAGCAGTTTAAACAGGAACTATGGCTACACCTTC.

The chain combines TRBV10-3 with TRBJ2-1, with 12 bases identical to TRBD2. The CDR3 contains 19 residues. V lost 4 bases to trimming and J lost 9 bases; unmatched junction nucleotides: 19. CDR1 is ENHRY, CDR2 SYGVKD, per germline. The CDR3 DNA reads TGTGCCATCAGTGCTGGGCTAGCGGGGGGGCCGACGGTCACGACTGAGCAGTTCTTC. Translating gives CAISAGLAGGPTVTTEQFF.

The J gene is TRBJ2-3, the V gene TRBV5-1; D gene uncertain. CDR1 and CDR2 (germline): SGHRS, YFSETQ. The CDR3 is 14 amino acids. V was clipped by 3 bases and J by 1 base, with 9 bases between them. CDR3: CASSSREGTDTQYF. DNA of the CDR3: TGCGCCAGCAGCTCTCGAGAGGGCACAGATACGCAGTATTTT.

This clonotype was detected only a few times. The chain uses TRBV21-1 and TRBJ1-1; the table's D call of TRBD1 was not tested on the DNA. TRBV21-1 has pseudogene status. This CDR3 is 15 amino acids long. CDR3 amino acids: CASSSQVLLVGEAFF. The DNA for the CDR3 is TGTGCCAGCAGCTCACAGGTCCTGTTGGTTGGTGAAGCTTTCTTT.

The chain recombines TRBV12-3 or TRBV12-4 with TRBJ2-7, with TRBD2 identical over 7 bases. The CDR3 consists of 16 residues. V was clipped by 3 bases and J by 3 bases; unmatched bases: 11. The DNA of the CDR3 is TGTGCCAGCAGTTTTTCCCCGGGCGGGAGAGGCTACGAGCAGTACTTC. It encodes CASSFSPGGRGYEQYF.

This clonotype was seen a few times. The chain employs TRBV18 and TRBJ2-4, with D possibly TRBD1 on 7 matching bases. There are 17 residues in the CDR3. The V and J ends lost 3 bases and 0 bases respectively, with 15 bases between them. Germline-derived CDR1 and CDR2 are KGHSH and LQKENI. This CDR3 reads CASSPGGTAVAKNIQYF. The DNA of the CDR3 is TGTGCCAGCTCACCTGGCGGGACAGCAGTAGCCAAAAACATTCAGTACTTC.

The sample holds a few counts of this clonotype. The J gene is TRBJ2-2, the V gene TRBV5-1; D unclear. This CDR3 region has 14 residues. Trimming left V 7 bases short and J 1 base short, with 11 bases between. Germline V lookup: CDR1 SGHRS, CDR2 YFSETQ. The CDR3 sequence: CASSHWGNTGELFF. CDR3 DNA: TGCGCCAGCTCTCATTGGGGGAACACCGGGGAGCTGTTTTTT.